These T cell receptor beta chains were read from a single sample in a study of T cells after yellow fever vaccination. TCRdb reanalysed the 5' RACE reads using MiXCR and keeps one entry per CDR3 protein. The sample lists around 600,000 distinct CDR3 sequences, roughly 12% occurring once. The sequenced sample was PBMCs, obtained on the day of the yellow fever booster vaccination. The receptors here all came from a young man who received the YFV17D yellow fever vaccine. Each CDR3 is given with its conserved first and last residue. A D gene is named only where the DNA matches it firmly. Some rows mark clone size as missing; the rest say once, few, many or name a class of expanded clone.

TRBJ2-7 | TRBV5-1 | TRBD1 | - | TGCGCCAGCCGCTTGGGACAGGGTGAGCAGTACTTC | CASRLGQGEQYF
TRBJ2-3 | TRBV10-3 | TRBD2 | - | TGTGCCATCAGCCCCAATAGCGGGAGCAGGGGAGATACGCAGTATTTT | CAISPNSGSRGDTQYF
TRBJ2-6 | TRBV12-3/TRBV12-4 | TRBD1 | few | TGTGCCAGCAGTCAGGGGACAGGGGGCACTGGGGCCAACGTCCTGACTTTC | CASSQGTGGTGANVLTF
TRBJ2-1 | TRBV20-1 | TRBD2 | - | TGCAGCGGGACTAGCGGGAGGAGCTCCTACAATGAGCAGTTCTTC | CSGTSGRSSYNEQFF
TRBJ2-7 | TRBV6-2/TRBV6-3 | - | - | TGTGCCAGCAGTTACTTCGGGAGCTCCTACGAGCAGTACTTC | CASSYFGSSYEQYF
TRBJ2-1 | TRBV12-3/TRBV12-4 | - | many | TGTGCCAGCAGTTTAGTGGAGGGGCAGTTCTTC | CASSLVEGQFF
TRBJ2-7 | TRBV28 | - | many | TGTGCCAGCAATCTCGCGTGGGGGGGCACCTACGAGCAGTACTTC | CASNLAWGGTYEQYF
TRBJ1-1 | TRBV10-3 | TRBD1 | - | TGTGCCATCAGTGGTGTGACAGGGGACACTGAAGCTTTCTTT | CAISGVTGDTEAFF
TRBJ2-3 | TRBV28 | - | few | TGTGCCAGCAAAACCGGGACCCTGGGAGATACGCAGTATTTT | CASKTGTLGDTQYF
TRBJ2-1 | TRBV14 | - | few | TGTGCCAGCAGCCAAGATCTTAACAGGCCAACCTACAATGAGCAGTTCTTC | CASSQDLNRPTYNEQFF
TRBJ2-4 | TRBV29-1 | - | - | TGCAGCGTAGAGGCGGCCAAAAACATTCAGTACTTC | CSVEAAKNIQYF
TRBJ2-7 | TRBV15 | TRBD1 | - | TGTGCCACCAGCAGAGGGGACAGGGTTACCTACGAGCAGTACTTC | CATSRGDRVTYEQYF
TRBJ2-7 | TRBV7-2 | - | few | TGTGCCAGCAGCTTAGCAGGGCAAAAAAGGTACGAGCAGTACTTC | CASSLAGQKRYEQYF
TRBJ2-1 | TRBV23-1 | - | - | TGCGCCAGCAGCCTACGGGACCTGCCTTCAATGAGCTTTTTCTTC | CASSLRDLPSMSFFF
TRBJ2-2 | TRBV28 | - | few | TGTGCCAGCAGTTTATATCCCGGACAGATGACGAACACCGGGGAGCTGTTTTTT | CASSLYPGQMTNTGELFF
TRBJ2-7 | TRBV20-1 | - | - | TGCAGTGCTAGTGCAGCGGTCAGCTTCTACGAGCAGTACTTC | CSASAAVSFYEQYF
TRBJ2-1 | TRBV9 | TRBD2 | few | TGTGCCAGCAGCGTAGGGCTAGCGGGAGGGCCTTTCTACAATGAGCAGTTCTTC | CASSVGLAGGPFYNEQFF
TRBJ2-1 | TRBV7-6 | TRBD2 | - | TGTGCCAGCAGCTTAGCGACGGGAGGGCCATACAATGAGCAGTTCTTC | CASSLATGGPYNEQFF
TRBJ2-7 | TRBV28 | - | - | TGTGCCAGCAGATCGGGACCGGCGGCCGCCGAGCAGTACTTC | CASRSGPAAAEQYF
TRBJ2-3 | TRBV10-3 | - | few | TGTGCCACCCATAGCAGCTTGAGCACAGATACGCAGTATTTT | CATHSSLSTDTQYF
TRBJ2-5 | TRBV7-9 | TRBD1 | - | TGTGCCAGCAGGAGAACAGGGGTGGAGACCCAGTACTTC | CASRRTGVETQYF
TRBJ2-5 | TRBV12-3/TRBV12-4 | - | - | TGTGCCAGCAGACTAGGGATTGGGGAGACCCAGTACTTC | CASRLGIGETQYF
TRBJ2-7 | TRBV21-1 | - | few | - | CASGFASGAYEQYF
TRBJ2-1 | TRBV10-3 | TRBD2 | few | TGTGCCACCGGACTAGCGGGAGGTCCGGGGCAGTTCTTC | CATGLAGGPGQFF
TRBJ2-1 | TRBV18 | TRBD2 | - | TGTGCCAGCTCAGAGGGACTAGCCAATGAGCAGTTCTTC | CASSEGLANEQFF
TRBJ2-7 | TRBV5-1 | TRBD1 | many | TGCGCCAGCAGCTTGGCGGTCACAGGGGAAGACGAGCAGTACTTC | CASSLAVTGEDEQYF
TRBJ2-7 | TRBV6-5 | - | - | TGTGCCAGCAGTTACAATACCGGTTCCTACGAGCAGTACTTC | CASSYNTGSYEQYF